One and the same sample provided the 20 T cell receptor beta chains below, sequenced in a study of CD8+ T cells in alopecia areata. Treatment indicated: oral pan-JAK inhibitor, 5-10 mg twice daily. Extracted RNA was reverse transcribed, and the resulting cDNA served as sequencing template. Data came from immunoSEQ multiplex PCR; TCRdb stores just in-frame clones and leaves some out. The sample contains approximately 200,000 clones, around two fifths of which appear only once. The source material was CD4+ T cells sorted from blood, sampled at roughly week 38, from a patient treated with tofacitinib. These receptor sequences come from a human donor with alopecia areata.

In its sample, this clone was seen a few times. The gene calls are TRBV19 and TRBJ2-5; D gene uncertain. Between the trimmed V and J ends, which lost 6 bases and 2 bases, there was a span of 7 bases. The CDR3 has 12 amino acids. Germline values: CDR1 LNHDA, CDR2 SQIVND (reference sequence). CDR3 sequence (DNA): TGTGCCAGTAGATCGGAACAAGAGACCCAGTACTTC. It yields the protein CASRSEQETQYF.

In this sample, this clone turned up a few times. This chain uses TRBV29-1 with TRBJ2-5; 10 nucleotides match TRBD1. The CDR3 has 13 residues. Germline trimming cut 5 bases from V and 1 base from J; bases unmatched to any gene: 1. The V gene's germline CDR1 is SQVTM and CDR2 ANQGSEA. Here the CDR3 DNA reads TGCAGCGTTAGGACAGGGGGCCAAGAGACCCAGTACTTC. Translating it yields CSVRTGGQETQYF.

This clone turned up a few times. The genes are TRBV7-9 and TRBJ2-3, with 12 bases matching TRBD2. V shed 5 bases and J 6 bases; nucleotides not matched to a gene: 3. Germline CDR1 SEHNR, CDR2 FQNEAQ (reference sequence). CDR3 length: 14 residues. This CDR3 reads CASSLTSGSDTQYF. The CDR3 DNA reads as TGTGCCAGCAGCCTGACTAGCGGGAGCGATACGCAGTATTTT.

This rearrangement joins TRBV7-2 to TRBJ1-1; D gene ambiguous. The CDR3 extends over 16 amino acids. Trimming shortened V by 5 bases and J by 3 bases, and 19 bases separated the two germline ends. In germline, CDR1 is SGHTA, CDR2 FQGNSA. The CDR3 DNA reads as TGTGCCAGCAGCCCGGGCGTCGGCGTGAGGGACACTGAAGCTTTCTTT. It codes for CASSPGVGVRDTEAFF. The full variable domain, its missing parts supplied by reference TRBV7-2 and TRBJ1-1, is GAGVSQSPSNKVTEKGKDVELRCDPISGHTALYWYRQSLGQGLEFLIYFQGNSAPDKSGLPSDRFSAERTGGSVSTLTIQRTQQEDSAVYLCASSPGVGVRDTEAFFGQGTRLTVV.

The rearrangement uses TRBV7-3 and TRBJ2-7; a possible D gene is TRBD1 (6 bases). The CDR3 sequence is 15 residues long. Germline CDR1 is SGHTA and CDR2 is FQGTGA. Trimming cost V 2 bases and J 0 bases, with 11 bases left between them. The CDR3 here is CASSLARGSSYEQYF. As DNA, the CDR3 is TGTGCCAGCAGCTTAGCCAGGGGAAGCTCCTACGAGCAGTACTTC.

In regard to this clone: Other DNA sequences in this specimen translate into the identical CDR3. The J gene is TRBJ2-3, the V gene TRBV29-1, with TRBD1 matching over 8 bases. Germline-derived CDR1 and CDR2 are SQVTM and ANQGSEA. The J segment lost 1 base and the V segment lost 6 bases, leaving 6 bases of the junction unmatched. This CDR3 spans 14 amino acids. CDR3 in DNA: TGCAGCGTCGAGACAGGGGTTGGCACAGATACGCAGTATTTT. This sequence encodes CSVETGVGTDTQYF.

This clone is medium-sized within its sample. The CDR3 here is CASSRQTSGDTDTQYF. CDR3 bases: TGCGCCAGCAGCCGCCAGACTAGCGGGGACACAGATACGCAGTATTTT. The genes are TRBV5-1 and TRBJ2-3; 11 nucleotides agree with TRBD2. J was trimmed by 2 bases and V by 4 bases; bases with no gene match: 6. CDR1 SGHRS and CDR2 YFSETQ come from the germline V gene. The CDR3 has 16 residues. The entire variable domain, with the rest obtained from reference TRBV5-1 and TRBJ2-3, is as follows: KAGVTQTPRYLIKTRGQQVTLSCSPISGHRSVSWYQQTPGQGLQFLFEYFSETQRNKGNFPGRFSGRQFSNSRSEMNVSTLELGDSALYLCASSRQTSGDTDTQYFGPGTRLTVL.

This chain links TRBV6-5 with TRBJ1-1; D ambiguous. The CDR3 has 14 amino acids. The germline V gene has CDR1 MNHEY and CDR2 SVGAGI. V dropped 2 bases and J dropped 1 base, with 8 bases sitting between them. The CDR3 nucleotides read TGTGCCAGCAGTTACCGGACGGGGAACACTGAAGCTTTCTTT. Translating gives CASSYRTGNTEAFF.

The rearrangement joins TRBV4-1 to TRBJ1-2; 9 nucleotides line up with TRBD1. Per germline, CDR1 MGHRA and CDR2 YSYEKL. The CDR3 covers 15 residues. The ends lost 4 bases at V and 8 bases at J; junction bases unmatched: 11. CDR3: CASSLTSGQGTGYTF. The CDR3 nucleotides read TGCGCCAGCAGCCTGACGTCGGGACAGGGTACCGGCTACACCTTC.

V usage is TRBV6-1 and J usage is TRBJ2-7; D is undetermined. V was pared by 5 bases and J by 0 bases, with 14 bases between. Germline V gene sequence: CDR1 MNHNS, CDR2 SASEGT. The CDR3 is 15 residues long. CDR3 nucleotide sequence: TGTGCCAGCAGTTTCCCCTTGGTCCCCTCCTACGAGCAGTACTTC. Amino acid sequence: CASSFPLVPSYEQYF.

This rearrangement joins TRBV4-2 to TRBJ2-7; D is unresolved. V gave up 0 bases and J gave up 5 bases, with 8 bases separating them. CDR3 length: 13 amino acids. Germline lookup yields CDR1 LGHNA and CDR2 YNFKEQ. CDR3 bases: TGTGCCAGCAGCCAAGATAGGGCCCACGAGCAGTACTTC. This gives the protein CASSQDRAHEQYF.

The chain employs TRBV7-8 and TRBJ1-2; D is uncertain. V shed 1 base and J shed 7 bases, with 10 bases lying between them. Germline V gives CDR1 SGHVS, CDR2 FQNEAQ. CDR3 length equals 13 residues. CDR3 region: CASSLERQGGYTF. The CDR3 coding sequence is TGTGCCAGCAGCTTAGAACGACAAGGTGGCTACACCTTC.

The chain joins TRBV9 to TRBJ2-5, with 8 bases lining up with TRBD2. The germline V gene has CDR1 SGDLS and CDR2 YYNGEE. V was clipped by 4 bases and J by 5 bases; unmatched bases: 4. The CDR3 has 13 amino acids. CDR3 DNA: TGTGCCAGCAGCCCGGGACTAGTTGAGACCCAGTACTTC. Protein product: CASSPGLVETQYF.

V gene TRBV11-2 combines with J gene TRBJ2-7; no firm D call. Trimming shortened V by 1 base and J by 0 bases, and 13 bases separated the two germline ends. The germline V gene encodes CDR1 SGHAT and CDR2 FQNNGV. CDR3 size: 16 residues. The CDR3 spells CASSLAGSRSSYEQYF. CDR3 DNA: TGTGCCAGCAGCTTAGCGGGTAGCCGTAGCTCCTACGAGCAGTACTTC.

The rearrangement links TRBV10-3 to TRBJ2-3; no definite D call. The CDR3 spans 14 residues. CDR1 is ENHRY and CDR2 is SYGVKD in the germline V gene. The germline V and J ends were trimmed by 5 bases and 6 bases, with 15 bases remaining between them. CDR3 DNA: TGTGCCATCAGTCCCTCGCAGGCCAGGGATACGCAGTATTTT. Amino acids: CAISPSQARDTQYF.

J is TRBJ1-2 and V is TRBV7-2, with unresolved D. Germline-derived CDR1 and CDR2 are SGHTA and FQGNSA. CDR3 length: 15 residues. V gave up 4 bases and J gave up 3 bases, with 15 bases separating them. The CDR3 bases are TGTGCCAGCAGCTCCTCGGACGACGGGTACTATGGCTACACCTTC. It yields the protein CASSSSDDGYYGYTF.

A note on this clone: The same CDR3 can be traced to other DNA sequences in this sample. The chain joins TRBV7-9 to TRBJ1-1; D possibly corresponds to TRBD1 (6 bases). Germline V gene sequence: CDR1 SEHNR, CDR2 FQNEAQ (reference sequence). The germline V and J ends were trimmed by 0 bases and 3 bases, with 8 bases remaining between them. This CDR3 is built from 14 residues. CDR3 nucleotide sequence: TGTGCCAGCAGCTTAGCGGGGGCCCACACTGAAGCTTTCTTT. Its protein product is CASSLAGAHTEAFF.

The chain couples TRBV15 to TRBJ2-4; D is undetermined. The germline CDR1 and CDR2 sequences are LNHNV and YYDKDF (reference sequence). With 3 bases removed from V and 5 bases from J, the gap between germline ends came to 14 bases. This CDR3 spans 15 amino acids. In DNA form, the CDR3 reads TGTGCCACCAGCAGCGTTGTCCGCTTCGAAAACATTCAGTACTTC. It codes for CATSSVVRFENIQYF.

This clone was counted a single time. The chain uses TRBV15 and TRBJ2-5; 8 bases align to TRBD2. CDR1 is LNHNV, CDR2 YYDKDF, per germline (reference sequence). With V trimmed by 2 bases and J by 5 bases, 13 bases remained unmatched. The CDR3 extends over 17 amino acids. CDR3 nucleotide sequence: TGTGCCACCAGCAGATTTGCTCGGGAGGGCCCTTCGGAGACCCAGTACTTC. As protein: CATSRFAREGPSETQYF.

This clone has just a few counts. CDR3 region: CASSEDRAQAKNIQYF. The CDR3 bases are TGTGCCAGCAGTGAAGACCGGGCCCAAGCCAAAAACATTCAGTACTTC. The chain employs TRBV2 and TRBJ2-4, with no clear D. From germline, CDR1 is SNHLY and CDR2 FYNNEI. The CDR3 loop spans 16 amino acids. V was shortened by 1 base and J by 0 bases, with 10 bases between the two germline ends.